This T cell receptor beta chain is drawn from a study of cytomegalovirus exposure and HLA in healthy donors (dated by TCRdb to 2016 to 2017). General notes on the study: According to a later analysis, the roughly 120 validation repertoires were produced on the same platform as the 700 or so repertoires of the first cohort. The study aimed to test whether cataloging public T cell receptors could reveal signatures of past pathogen exposure. Along with the roughly 700-subject first cohort, a separate validation cohort of over a hundred different subjects was used. High-throughput TCR immunosequencing, statistical association of individual TCRs with disease status, and machine learning were combined to predict cytomegalovirus infection status. The study at large found these results: Subsequent analysis determined that TCRs grouped into clusters in the first cohort also showed a tendency toward co-occurrence across the roughly 120 validation repertoires, and 94% of cluster scores exceeded 0. A few of the identified cytomegalovirus-associated TCR beta chains were confirmed in vitro to be specific for cytomegalovirus antigens. Most TCR sequences were seen in very few donors, while some public TCRs were found in many individuals. The classifier was reported to diagnose cytomegalovirus status with high specificity and sensitivity in both the original cohort and the validation cohort. A total of 150 to 200 TCR beta chains were listed by the study as associated with cytomegalovirus. The validation cohort had no HLA typing available for a later analysis, so co-occurrence within that cohort was assessed over all 120 or so repertoires. The authors suggested that the approach could potentially be generalized to other disease states and immunological phenotypes.

The CDR3 starts with the cysteine, ends with the phenylalanine, and has 21 residues. Only the CDR3 region is kept as DNA, spanning 63 bases read in frame from base 1. The CDR1 and CDR2 encoded by the germline V gene are MGHRA and YSYEKL. The V and J ends are trimmed by 1 base and 0 bases, leaving 24 bases between them. The donors belonged to the validation cohort of around 120 subjects, which was separate from the roughly 670-subject first cohort. The protocol used for the library was the immunoSEQ multiplex PCR assay. On the authors' methods: A statistical classification framework was built for diagnosing cytomegalovirus status from the catalog of TCR beta chain sequences. The source is immuneACCESS, and TCRdb retained only in-frame sequences with V and J called. Part of the clones is not carried over; for the studies checked, unresolved V genes explain less than half of this, and the remainder is unexplained. The DNA was the basis for D and trimming; V, J and clone size are from that table. For this sample the table gives fewer than 100,000 clones, of which approximately 91% were detected only once. Of the sample, roughly 2.1% is held by the ten largest clones.

In regard to this clone: Its antigen is still unknown. No base quality information exists; no much larger clone differs at one position.

Sequencing was carried out using PBMCs. The receptor's source is a man younger than 40 in good health and CMV-seronegative. Rearrangement joined TRBV4-1 to TRBJ1-4; TRBD1 is possibly the D segment (6 matching bases). At the DNA level, the sequence is TGCGCCAGCAGCCAAGCCCCACCACAGGGTGTTATTTTTGCAACTAATGAAAAACTGTTTTTT. Translated, it reads CASSQAPPQGVIFATNEKLFF.